This T cell receptor (beta chain) was observed in a study of regulatory T cells in long-lasting Graves disease. The time point is: newly diagnosed GD, antithyroid drugs for less than 3 months. RNA isolated from PBMCs was used to make the TCR library. Those enrolled as patients came out of an endocrinology department in Xi'an, China. This clonotype was counted ten times or more. To make TCR beta libraries, researchers used iRepertoire HTBI primers and Arm-PCR of CDR3 regions. Using its own MiXCR run on the multiplex PCR reads, TCRdb lists one record per CDR3 protein. Here the sample spans 550,000 to 700,000 distinct CDR3 sequences, 16% being singletons. The same sample was also studied in work on T cells in Graves' hyperthyroidism and ophthalmopathy.

Sequencing used peripheral blood mononuclear cells (PBMCs), obtained at new diagnosis, from a patient treated with antithyroid drugs. The source of this sequence is a man between 18 and 29 years old with Graves disease.

The CDR3 reads CSAREDRAWVGAFF. In DNA form, the CDR3 reads TGCAGTGCTAGAGAGGACCGCGCCTGGGTTGGAGCTTTCTTT. The gene calls are TRBV20-1 and TRBJ1-1, with D unresolved. CDR1 and CDR2 (germline): DFQATT, SNEGSKA (reference sequence). This CDR3 is 14 amino acids long. V was cut by 0 bases and J by 10 bases, with 18 bases left in between.